This T cell receptor (beta chain) was recorded in a study of blood T cell repertoires in COVID-19. Across the study: Samples representing acute and convalescent COVID-19 were sourced from the United States, Italy and Spain.

A single count supports this clone. This same CDR3 is encoded by further DNA sequences in the sample. Original handling: The assay estimated nucleated cells by amplifying reference gene primers. Sequencing used immunoSEQ multiplex PCR; TCRdb keeps in-frame clones, though not all of them. The V and J calls and clone size were taken over from that table, and D and trimming were inferred from the DNA. The table records roughly 200,000 clones, nearly 90% of them present only once. V trimming: 3 bases; J trimming: 6 bases; junction bases outside the gene matches: 3. The CDR3 length is 15 residues. Germline V gives CDR1 SGHRS, CDR2 YFSETQ.

The TCR was taken from a man between 50 and 59 years old with acute or convalescent COVID-19. The chain uses TRBV5-1 and TRBJ2-1, with 13 bases identical to TRBD2. The specimen sequenced was peripheral blood. The DNA for the CDR3 is TGCGCCAGCAGCTCAGGACTAGCGGGAGTCAATGAGCAGTTCTTC. Its translation is CASSSGLAGVNEQFF. Variable domain in full (rest from reference TRBV5-1 and TRBJ2-1): KAGVTQTPRYLIKTRGQQVTLSCSPISGHRSVSWYQQTPGQGLQFLFEYFSETQRNKGNFPGRFSGRQFSNSRSEMNVSTLELGDSALYLCASSSGLAGVNEQFFGPGTRLTVL.